This TCR beta chain was captured in a study of T cell repertoires in cytomegalovirus infection. In the study overall: TCR beta signatures that were public indicated CMV infection and matching HLA type.

General observations from the study: Based on cumulative public TCR beta family frequency, carriers of CMV plus the relevant HLA were identified. It was HLA-C-restricted CMV-specific TCR beta clonotypes that dominated the response ex vivo.

TCRdb used MiXCR to reprocess the reads, holding one entry per CDR3 protein. The sample yields roughly 500,000 distinct CDR3 sequences, 10% to 12% seen once. A remark on this clonotype: Its antigen is undetermined.

This clonotype was sampled from a human donor in good health (CMV status not recorded). Some clones in this sample may be carry-over from other donors' samples. The sample consisted of PBMCs.

CDR3 coding DNA: TGTGCCAGCAGCCTTAGAGGTAGCCGGGCTCACGCCGGGGAGCTGTTTTTT. Protein: CASSLRGSRAHAGELFF. V usage is TRBV7-9 and J usage is TRBJ2-2; D remains ambiguous. The CDR3 spans 17 residues. Germline values: CDR1 SEHNR, CDR2 FQNEAQ (reference sequence). V was shortened by 5 bases and J by 6 bases, with 22 bases between the two germline ends.